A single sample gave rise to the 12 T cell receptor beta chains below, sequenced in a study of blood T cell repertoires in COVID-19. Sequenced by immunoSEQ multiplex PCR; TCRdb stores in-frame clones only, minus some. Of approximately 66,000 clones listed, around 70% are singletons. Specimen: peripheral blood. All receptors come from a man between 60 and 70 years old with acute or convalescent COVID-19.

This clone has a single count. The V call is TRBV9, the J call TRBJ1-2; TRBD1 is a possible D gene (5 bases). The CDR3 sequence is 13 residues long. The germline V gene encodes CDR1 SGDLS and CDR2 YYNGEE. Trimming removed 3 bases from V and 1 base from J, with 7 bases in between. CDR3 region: CASSGQNNYGYTF. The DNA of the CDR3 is TGTGCCAGCAGCGGACAGAATAACTATGGCTACACCTTC.

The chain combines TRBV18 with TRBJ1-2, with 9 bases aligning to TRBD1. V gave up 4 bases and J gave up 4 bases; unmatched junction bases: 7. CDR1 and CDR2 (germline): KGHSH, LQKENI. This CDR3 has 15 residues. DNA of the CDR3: TGTGCCAGCTCACAACAGGGGGCGCAAGGCTATGGCTACACCTTC. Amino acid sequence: CASSQQGAQGYGYTF.

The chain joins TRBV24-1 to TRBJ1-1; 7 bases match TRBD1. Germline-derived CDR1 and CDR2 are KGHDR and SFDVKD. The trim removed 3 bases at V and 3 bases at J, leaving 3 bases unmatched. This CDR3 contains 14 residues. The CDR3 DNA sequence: TGTGCCACCAGTGATCGGGACAGAGACACTGAAGCTTTCTTT. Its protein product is CATSDRDRDTEAFF.

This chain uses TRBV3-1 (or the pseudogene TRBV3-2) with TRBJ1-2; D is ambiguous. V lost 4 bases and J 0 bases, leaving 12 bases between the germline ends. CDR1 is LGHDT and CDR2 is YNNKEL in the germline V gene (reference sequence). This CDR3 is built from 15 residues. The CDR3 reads CASSPSGGTNYGYTF. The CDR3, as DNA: TGTGCCAGCAGCCCCAGTGGTGGTACTAACTATGGCTACACCTTC.

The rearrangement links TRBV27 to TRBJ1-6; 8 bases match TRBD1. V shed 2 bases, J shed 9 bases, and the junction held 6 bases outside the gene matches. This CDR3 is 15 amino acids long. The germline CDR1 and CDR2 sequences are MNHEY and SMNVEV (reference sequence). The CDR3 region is CASSLPTGEGSPLHF. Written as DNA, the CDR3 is TGTGCCAGCAGTTTACCGACAGGGGAGGGTTCACCCCTCCACTTT.

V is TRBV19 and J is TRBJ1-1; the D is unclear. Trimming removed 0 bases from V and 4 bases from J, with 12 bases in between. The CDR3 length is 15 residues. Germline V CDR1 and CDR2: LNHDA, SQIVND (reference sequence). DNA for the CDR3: TGTGCCAGTAGTATAGATCCGAGGGCGAGCACTGAAGCTTTCTTT. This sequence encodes CASSIDPRASTEAFF. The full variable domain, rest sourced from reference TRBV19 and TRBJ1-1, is DGGITQSPKYLFRKEGQNVTLSCEQNLNHDAMYWYRQDPGQGLRLIYYSQIVNDFQKGDIAEGYSVSREKKESFPLTVTSAQKNPTAFYLCASSIDPRASTEAFFGQGTRLTVV.

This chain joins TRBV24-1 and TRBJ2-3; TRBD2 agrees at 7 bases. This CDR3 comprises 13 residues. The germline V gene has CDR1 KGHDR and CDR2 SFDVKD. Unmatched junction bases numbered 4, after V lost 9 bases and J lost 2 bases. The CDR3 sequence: CATGLAATDTQYF. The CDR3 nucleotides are TGTGCCACCGGGCTAGCGGCCACAGATACGCAGTATTTT.

CDR3 region: CASSPVAETSTDTQYF. The CDR3 nucleotides are TGTGCCAGTAGTCCCGTAGCGGAGACTAGCACAGATACGCAGTATTTT. The gene calls are TRBV19 and TRBJ2-3; a possible D gene is TRBD2 (6 bases). The germline V gene has CDR1 LNHDA and CDR2 SQIVND (reference sequence). V was clipped by 5 bases and J by 0 bases, with 15 bases between them. This CDR3 region has 16 residues.

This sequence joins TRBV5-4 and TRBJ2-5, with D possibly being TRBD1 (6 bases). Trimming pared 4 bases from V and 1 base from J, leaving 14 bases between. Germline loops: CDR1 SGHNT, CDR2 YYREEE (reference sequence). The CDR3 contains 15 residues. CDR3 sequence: CASSATLTGQETQYF. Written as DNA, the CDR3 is TGTGCCAGCAGCGCCACACTGACAGGCCAAGAGACCCAGTACTTC.

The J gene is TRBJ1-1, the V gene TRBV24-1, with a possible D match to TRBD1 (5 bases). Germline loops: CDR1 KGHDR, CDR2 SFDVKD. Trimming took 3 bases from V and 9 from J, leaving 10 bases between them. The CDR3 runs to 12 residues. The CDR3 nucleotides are TGTGCCACCAGTGATAATGGACACCAAGCTTTCTTT. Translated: CATSDNGHQAFF.

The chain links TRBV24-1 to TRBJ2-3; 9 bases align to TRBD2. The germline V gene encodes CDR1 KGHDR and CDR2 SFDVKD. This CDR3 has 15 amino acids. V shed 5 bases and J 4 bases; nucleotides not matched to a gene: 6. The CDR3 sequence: CATSGGGRAADTQYF. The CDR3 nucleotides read TGTGCCACCAGTGGAGGCGGGAGGGCCGCAGATACGCAGTATTTT.

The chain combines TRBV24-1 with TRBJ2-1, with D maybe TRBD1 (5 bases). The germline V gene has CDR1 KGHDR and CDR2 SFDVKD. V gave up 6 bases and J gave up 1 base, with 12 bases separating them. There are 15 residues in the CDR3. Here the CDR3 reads CATSRRQGSYNEQFF. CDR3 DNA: TGTGCCACCAGTAGACGGCAGGGATCCTACAATGAGCAGTTCTTC.